The text below deals with one TCR beta chain. As yet, its antigen is unknown. Each CDR3 protein gets one entry in TCRdb, which reprocessed the 5' RACE reads and gives no DNA. In total, the table holds more than 120,000 distinct CDR3 sequences. This entry comes from a study of T cells expressing NK-cell markers. Study-wide context: Underlying the TCR beta repertoires were sorted CD3+CD56+NKG2C+, CD3+CD56+NKG2C- and CD3+CD56-NKG2C+ T cells. General observations from the study: The study found these clonotypes also leading the CD3+CD56-NKG2C+ fraction in a handful of donors.

The germline CDR1 and CDR2 sequences are LNHDA and SQIVND (reference sequence). This CDR3 has 13 residues. This chain connects TRBV19 to TRBJ2-1; TCRdb's D call, TRBD2, is unchecked because there is no DNA. The clonotype comes from a man between 18 and 29 years old in good health. The sequencing input was blood T cells: a sorted CD56 or NKG2C T cell subset, CD4+ or CD8+ T cells, or bulk PBMC T cells (not recorded which). Here the CDR3 reads CASTPGGSNEQFF.